These 24 T cell receptor beta chains share one sample of origin, sequenced in a study of blood T cells in healthy people across ages. A second PCR, run for about 7 to 11 cycles, used a sample-barcoded 5' primer plus a J-beta primer mix. TCRdb redid the calling of the 5' RACE reads with MiXCR, one entry per CDR3 protein. The table lists nearly 800,000 distinct CDR3 sequences, 20% to 25% of them singletons. The same specimen was also included in a second study, on T cells of mothers and their children.

Material for sequencing was blood. All receptors derive from a boy younger than 18 in good health.

V is TRBV7-9 and J is TRBJ2-2; D might be TRBD1 (6 bases). V was clipped by 4 bases and J by 4 bases, with 13 bases between them. The germline gives CDR1 SEHNR, CDR2 FQNEAQ (reference sequence). The CDR3 contains 15 residues. The CDR3 sequence is CASSSWTAPTGELFF. CDR3 DNA: TGTGCCAGCAGCTCTTGGACAGCACCCACCGGGGAGCTGTTTTTT.

The V gene is TRBV29-1, the J gene TRBJ2-3; D tentatively reads TRBD1 or TRBD2 (5 bases each). The CDR3 contains 16 residues. CDR1 SQVTM and CDR2 ANQGSEA come from the germline V gene. The V and J ends lost 3 bases and 0 bases respectively, with 16 bases between them. The CDR3 DNA reads as TGCAGCGTTGATAGGGGCGGGCGGCCTAGCACAGATACGCAGTATTTT. Its protein product is CSVDRGGRPSTDTQYF.

This clonotype was seen ten or more times. The gene calls are TRBV14 and TRBJ2-2; no definite D call. The ends were cut back, 0 bases at V and 0 bases at J, with 5 bases in the middle. This CDR3 contains 15 residues. Germline CDR1 SGHDN, CDR2 FVKESK. CDR3 in amino acids: CASSQENANTGELFF. DNA for the CDR3: TGTGCCAGCAGCCAAGAAAATGCGAACACCGGGGAGCTGTTTTTT.

The chain uses TRBV29-1 and TRBJ2-2, with D unclear. Between the trimmed V and J ends, which lost 0 bases and 8 bases, there was a span of 13 bases. The length of the CDR3 is 14 residues. CDR1 and CDR2 (germline): SQVTM, ANQGSEA. This chain's CDR3 is CSVEDSPAPGELFF. The CDR3 DNA sequence: TGCAGCGTTGAAGATTCCCCGGCGCCGGGGGAGCTGTTTTTT.

This clonotype has a handful of counts. The chain is built from TRBV29-1 and TRBJ2-5; TRBD2 might be the D (6 bases). The end of the DNA is better explained by TRBJ2-1, so the J call may be wrong. The CDR3 consists of 14 residues. In germline, CDR1 is SQVTM, CDR2 ANQGSEA. This chain's CDR3 is CSVEPRLALNEQFF. The CDR3 DNA sequence: TGCAGCGTTGAACCGCGGCTAGCGTTAAATGAGCAGTTCTTC.

The table lists this clonotype with a few counts. This chain connects TRBV20-1 to TRBJ2-3, with 7 bases lining up with TRBD2. This CDR3 spans 15 amino acids. Germline values: CDR1 DFQATT, CDR2 SNEGSKA (reference sequence). The V segment lost 3 bases and the J segment 2 bases; nucleotides outside the gene matches: 8. DNA of the CDR3: TGCAGTGCTAGTTTTAGCGGGTTTACCACAGATACGCAGTATTTT. Translation gives CSASFSGFTTDTQYF.

The rearrangement uses TRBV4-2 and TRBJ2-3, with D possibly called TRBD1 or TRBD2 (5 bases each). This CDR3 is 16 amino acids long. Germline assignment: CDR1 LGHNA and CDR2 YNFKEQ. Trimming removed 4 bases from V and 2 bases from J, with 16 bases in between. CDR3 sequence: CASSPKESGATDTQYF. The DNA for the CDR3 is TGTGCCAGCAGCCCAAAGGAATCCGGGGCCACAGATACGCAGTATTTT.

Of note for this clonotype: Germline is not matched at one junction end, which may reflect a read error. The genes are TRBV5-1 and TRBJ2-1; weak D call: TRBD1 (6 bases). Germline CDR1 SGHRS, CDR2 YFSETQ. The CDR3 spans 15 residues. In DNA, the CDR3 is TGCGCTAGCAGCTGGGCGGACAGCTCCTACAATGAGCAGTTCTTC. The encoded protein is CASSWADSSYNEQFF. The full variable domain, its missing parts supplied by reference TRBV5-1 and TRBJ2-1, is KAGVTQTPRYLIKTRGQQVTLSCSPISGHRSVSWYQQTPGQGLQFLFEYFSETQRNKGNFPGRFSGRQFSNSRSEMNVSTLELGDSALYLCASSWADSSYNEQFFGPGTRLTVL.

V gene TRBV29-1 combines with J gene TRBJ1-4; D might be TRBD1 (5 bases). There are 14 residues in the CDR3. Germline CDR1 SQVTM, CDR2 ANQGSEA. Trimming took 6 bases from V and 7 from J, leaving 18 bases between them. CDR3 sequence: CSVTGPGGFEKLFF. CDR3 coding DNA: TGCAGCGTCACAGGACCGGGTGGATTTGAAAAACTGTTTTTT.

This clonotype was recorded a few times. V usage is TRBV3-1 and J usage is TRBJ2-5, with TRBD1 as a possible D gene (5 bases). CDR3 length equals 17 residues. Germline V gene lookup returns CDR1 LGHDT and CDR2 YNNKEL (reference sequence). Trimming shortened V by 2 bases and J by 5 bases, and 21 bases separated the two germline ends. The CDR3 region is CASSQPQSETAPETQYF. The DNA of the CDR3 is TGTGCCAGCAGCCAACCACAAAGCGAGACAGCTCCCGAGACCCAGTACTTC.

The rearrangement joins TRBV4-1 to TRBJ2-5; 9 bases fit TRBD2. The better agreement between TRBJ2-1 and the DNA end casts doubt on the J call. Germline V gene data show CDR1 as MGHRA and CDR2 as YSYEKL. The CDR3 runs 15 residues. CDR3 sequence: CASCSLAGANNEQFF. CDR3 bases: TGCGCCAGCTGCTCCTTAGCGGGAGCTAACAATGAGCAGTTCTTC.

V usage is TRBV20-1 and J usage is TRBJ2-5; 7 bases agree with TRBD1. This CDR3 has 15 residues. Germline values: CDR1 DFQATT, CDR2 SNEGSKA (reference sequence). V shed 0 bases and J 2 bases; nucleotides not matched to a gene: 6. CDR3 DNA: TGCAGTGCTAGAGATTGGGGGACAGATCAAGAGACCCAGTACTTC. Translation gives CSARDWGTDQETQYF.

The chain couples TRBV29-1 to TRBJ1-5, with D possibly being TRBD1 (6 bases). Germline V gene lookup returns CDR1 SQVTM and CDR2 ANQGSEA. CDR3 size: 13 residues. DNA of the CDR3: TGCACCGGTACAGGGCCGTACAATCAGCCCCAGCATTTT. Translation: CTGTGPYNQPQHF.

The chain links TRBV20-1 to TRBJ2-5; 9 bases are a match to TRBD1. The CDR3 covers 15 residues. V lost 3 bases and J lost 6; bases outside the gene matches: 11. The germline CDR1 and CDR2 sequences are DFQATT and SNEGSKA (reference sequence). CDR3 loop: CSASRRDRASKTQYF. In DNA, the CDR3 is TGCAGTGCTAGTCGCCGGGACAGGGCCTCGAAGACCCAGTACTTC.

This chain links TRBV4-3 with TRBJ2-7; D not resolved. Germline V CDR1 and CDR2: LGHNA, YSLEER. V lost 1 base, J lost 0 bases, and 7 bases lay in between. CDR3 length equals 14 residues. As DNA, the CDR3 is TGCGCCAGCAGCCAAGGAGCTAACTCCTACGAGCAGTACTTC. This translates into CASSQGANSYEQYF.

Of note for this clonotype: Mismatch with germline at one junction end may stem from a read error. The genes are TRBV5-1 and TRBJ1-4; 9 bases agree with TRBD1. Germline CDR1 is SGHRS and CDR2 is YFSETQ. CDR3 length: 13 amino acids. The CDR3 DNA reads as TGCGCCGGCAGCGGGACAGGGATGGAAAAACTGTTTTTT. Protein product: CAGSGTGMEKLFF.

V is TRBV12-3 or TRBV12-4 and J is TRBJ2-1, with 12 bases aligning to TRBD1. The J segment lost 8 bases and the V segment lost 2 bases, leaving 10 bases of the junction unmatched. The CDR3 loop spans 17 amino acids. The CDR3 nucleotides are TGTGCCAGCAGTTTACGGGGACAGGGGGCGGAAGGAGATGAGCAGTTCTTC. It specifies CASSLRGQGAEGDEQFF.

The chain links TRBV12-3 or TRBV12-4 to TRBJ2-2; D is perhaps TRBD1 or TRBD2 (5 bases each). This CDR3 is 15 amino acids long. Deletions cut 0 bases from V and 6 bases from J, with 11 bases between. This chain's CDR3 is CASSLAGTRAGELFF. CDR3 nucleotide sequence: TGTGCCAGCAGTTTAGCTGGGACCCGGGCCGGGGAGCTGTTTTTT.

Concerning this clonotype: Compared with germline, one end of the junction differs, possibly owing to a read error. The J gene is TRBJ2-3, the V gene TRBV12-3 or TRBV12-4, with 15 bases matching TRBD2. There are 17 residues in the CDR3. DNA of the CDR3: TGTGCCAGCAGTCGGCAGGGACAGGGGACTAGCGGGGGGAGTCGGCATTTT. Amino acids: CASSRQGQGTSGGSRHF.

This chain uses TRBV29-1 with TRBJ2-3; no reliable D call. There are 12 residues in the CDR3. Germline V gene data show CDR1 as SQVTM and CDR2 as ANQGSEA. V was pared by 7 bases and J by 2 bases, with 10 bases between. The CDR3 bases are TGCAGCGGCCAGCTACACACAGATACGCAGTATTTT. As protein: CSGQLHTDTQYF.

CDR3 nucleotide sequence: TGTGCCAGCTCACTCGGACAGGTCTCTGGAAACACCATATATTTT. Translating gives CASSLGQVSGNTIYF. V usage is TRBV18 and J usage is TRBJ1-3; 7 bases are a match to TRBD1. Germline V gene lookup returns CDR1 KGHSH and CDR2 LQKENI. The CDR3 is 15 residues long. V gave up 4 bases and J gave up 0 bases; unmatched junction bases: 3. The full variable domain, in which reference TRBV18 and TRBJ1-3 provide the parts outside the CDR3, is NAGVMQNPRHLVRRRGQEARLRCSPMKGHSHVYWYRQLPEEGLKFMVYLQKENIIDESGMPKERFSAEFPKEGPSILRIQQVVRGDSAAYFCASSLGQVSGNTIYFGEGSWLTVV.

This chain connects TRBV18 to TRBJ2-5; 8 bases line up with TRBD2. The CDR3 extends over 16 amino acids. J lost 3 bases, V lost 3 bases, and 9 bases had no gene match. Germline V gene lookup returns CDR1 KGHSH and CDR2 LQKENI. CDR3 region: CASSPLGVLAEETQYF. The CDR3 DNA follows: TGTGCCAGCTCACCCCTGGGGGTACTAGCGGAAGAGACCCAGTACTTC.

The rearrangement links TRBV2 to TRBJ2-1; no firm D call. The CDR3 covers 15 residues. Per the germline V gene, CDR1 is SNHLY and CDR2 is FYNNEI. The V end lost 3 bases, the J end lost 1 base, and 10 bases lay between the germline ends. Here the CDR3 reads CASSDLPTSYNEQFF. As DNA, the CDR3 is TGTGCCAGCAGTGACCTGCCCACTTCCTACAATGAGCAGTTCTTC.

The chain couples TRBV29-1 to TRBJ2-3; 10 nucleotides agree with TRBD2. CDR3 size: 15 residues. The V and J ends lost 1 base and 2 bases, in that order; junction bases with no gene match: 3. Germline values: CDR1 SQVTM, CDR2 ANQGSEA. In nucleotides, the CDR3 is TGCAGCGTTGAAGGGACTAGCGGCTACACAGATACGCAGTATTTT. Amino acids: CSVEGTSGYTDTQYF.